One and the same sample provided the 24 T cell receptor beta chains below, sequenced in a study of T cell responses to AZD1222 COVID-19 vaccine. The protocol was immunoSEQ multiplex PCR, while the TCRdb copy is restricted to in-frame clones and leaves out a portion. Here the sample spans 120,000 or so clones, about nine tenths being singletons. The sequencing here drew on peripheral blood, taken on day 0 of AZD1222 vaccination. The receptors were sampled from an adult in good health.

The genes are TRBV19 and TRBJ1-5; 7 bases match TRBD1. J gave up 7 bases and V 2 bases, and 5 bases lay outside the gene matches. This CDR3 contains 14 residues. The germline CDR1 and CDR2 sequences are LNHDA and SQIVND (reference sequence). The CDR3 spells CASSIKGAGQPQHF. As DNA, the CDR3 is TGTGCCAGTAGTATAAAGGGGGCAGGCCAGCCCCAGCATTTT. Variable domain in full (rest from reference TRBV19 and TRBJ1-5): DGGITQSPKYLFRKEGQNVTLSCEQNLNHDAMYWYRQDPGQGLRLIYYSQIVNDFQKGDIAEGYSVSREKKESFPLTVTSAQKNPTAFYLCASSIKGAGQPQHFGDGTRLSIL.

This chain connects TRBV9 to TRBJ2-2, with D uncertain. Trimming took 6 bases from V and 7 from J, leaving 13 bases between them. In germline, CDR1 is SGDLS, CDR2 YYNGEE. The CDR3 sequence is 13 residues long. CDR3 nucleotides: TGTGCCAGCACCCGGGCCCTTTACGGGGAGCTGTTTTTT. Translation: CASTRALYGELFF.

This clone has a handful of counts. The chain recombines TRBV4-3 with TRBJ1-6; unclear D gene. The CDR3 runs to 13 residues. Trimming removed 5 bases at V and 10 bases at J, with 12 bases between. Per germline, CDR1 LGHNA and CDR2 YSLEER. CDR3 bases: TGCGCCAGCAGCTACGATGGAGGGTCACCCCTCCACTTT. The encoded protein is CASSYDGGSPLHF.

A single count supports this clone. This rearrangement joins TRBV5-1 to TRBJ2-7; the match to TRBD2 covers 12 bases. There are 15 residues in the CDR3. The germline V gene has CDR1 SGHRS and CDR2 YFSETQ. With V trimmed by 4 bases and J by 0 bases, 2 bases remained unmatched. The CDR3 DNA reads as TGCGCCAGCAGCGTGACTAGCGGGGGCTCCTACGAGCAGTACTTC. The encoded protein is CASSVTSGGSYEQYF.

The V and J genes are TRBV28 and TRBJ2-1, with D uncertain. Germline V lookup: CDR1 MDHEN, CDR2 SYDVKM. This CDR3 is 11 amino acids long. Trimming stripped 6 bases from V and 9 bases from J, with 9 bases between. This CDR3 reads CASSPRREQFF. CDR3 DNA: TGTGCCAGCAGCCCGCGTCGTGAGCAGTTCTTC.

This clone was seen once. This sequence joins TRBV28 and TRBJ1-5, with 7 positions matching TRBD1. CDR3 size: 16 residues. V shed 4 bases and J 7 bases; nucleotides not matched to a gene: 13. Germline CDR1 MDHEN, CDR2 SYDVKM. The CDR3 nucleotides read TGTGCCAGCAGTTCACCGGAACAGGGGCCTCGACAGCCCCAGCATTTT. Residues: CASSSPEQGPRQPQHF.

The rearrangement uses TRBV7-9 and TRBJ1-4, with TRBD1 as a possible D gene (5 bases). The germline gives CDR1 SEHNR, CDR2 FQNEAQ (reference sequence). Trimming took off 7 bases at V and 8 bases at J, with 14 bases between the two ends. This CDR3 is built from 13 residues. The CDR3 DNA is TGTGCCAGCACGAATCAGGGAAACGAAAAACTGTTTTTT. Amino acids: CASTNQGNEKLFF.

This chain joins TRBV10-3 and TRBJ2-7; D possibly corresponds to TRBD1 (5 bases). CDR1 ENHRY and CDR2 SYGVKD come from the germline V gene. V was shortened by 3 bases and J by 3 bases, with 9 bases between the two germline ends. This CDR3 has 13 amino acids. This chain's CDR3 is CAISEGVVYEQYF. The CDR3, as DNA: TGTGCCATCAGTGAAGGGGTGGTCTACGAGCAGTACTTC.

V is TRBV11-2 and J is TRBJ2-5, with TRBD1 identical over 10 bases. Looked up from germline, CDR1 is SGHAT and CDR2 is FQNNGV. V was pared by 4 bases and J by 6 bases, with 8 bases of the junction left unmatched. The CDR3 sequence is 15 residues long. This chain's CDR3 is CASSSDRGRAKTQYF. CDR3 coding DNA: TGTGCCAGCAGCTCCGACAGGGGGCGCGCGAAGACCCAGTACTTC.

The V gene is TRBV6-2 or TRBV6-3, the J gene TRBJ2-1, with 7 nucleotides matching TRBD1. Germline trimming cut 3 bases from V and 2 bases from J; bases unmatched to any gene: 4. The CDR3 loop spans 15 amino acids. The germline CDR1 and CDR2 sequences are MNHEY and SVGEGT. The CDR3 here is CASSYRGTAYNEQFF. In DNA, the CDR3 is TGTGCCAGCAGTTATAGAGGGACAGCCTACAATGAGCAGTTCTTC.

The chain is built from TRBV28 and TRBJ2-1; 11 bases align to TRBD2. This CDR3 comprises 16 residues. Germline V lookup: CDR1 MDHEN, CDR2 SYDVKM. V lost 5 bases and J lost 6; bases outside the gene matches: 9. CDR3 amino acids: CASSPLTSGSGNEQFF. The CDR3 region has the DNA TGTGCCAGCAGTCCCCTCACTAGCGGGAGTGGCAATGAGCAGTTCTTC.

The chain combines TRBV5-4 with TRBJ2-6; 10 bases fit TRBD2. V gave up 4 bases and J gave up 16 bases; unmatched junction bases: 8. This CDR3 comprises 13 residues. Germline CDR1 reads SGHNT; CDR2 reads YYREEE (reference sequence). The CDR3 loop reads CASSGSGGADLTF. CDR3 nucleotide sequence: TGTGCCAGCAGCGGGAGCGGGGGGGCGGATCTGACTTTC.

Comments on this clone: The junction departs from the called germline gene at one end, perhaps through a read error. This chain links TRBV12-3 or TRBV12-4 with TRBJ2-1; 7 positions match TRBD2. The CDR3 covers 12 residues. The CDR3 DNA follows: TGTGCCAGCAGTTTAGGGGACTATCAACCGATCTTC. Its translation: CASSLGDYQPIF.

This chain connects TRBV28 to TRBJ2-3, with 7 bases lining up with TRBD2. Germline values: CDR1 MDHEN, CDR2 SYDVKM. CDR3 size: 14 residues. V shed 2 bases, J shed 5 bases, and the junction held 4 bases outside the gene matches. CDR3 region: CASSLAGAVDTQYF. DNA of the CDR3: TGTGCCAGCAGTTTAGCGGGAGCGGTAGATACGCAGTATTTT.

V and J are TRBV15 and TRBJ2-1; D ambiguous. V was clipped by 1 base and J by 6 bases, with 7 bases between them. Germline values: CDR1 LNHNV, CDR2 YYDKDF (reference sequence). The CDR3 totals 13 residues. Here the CDR3 reads CATSRVWPNEQFF. CDR3 coding DNA: TGTGCCACCAGCAGAGTTTGGCCCAATGAGCAGTTCTTC. Drawing the rest from reference TRBV15 and TRBJ2-1, the complete variable domain is DAMVIQNPRYQVTQFGKPVTLSCSQTLNHNVMYWYQQKSSQAPKLLFHYYDKDFNNEADTPDNFQSRRPNTSFCFLDIRSPGLGDTAMYLCATSRVWPNEQFFGPGTRLTVL.

This chain uses TRBV7-9 with TRBJ2-5; D remains ambiguous. V dropped 3 bases and J dropped 3 bases, with 8 bases sitting between them. CDR3 size: 13 residues. The V gene's germline CDR1 is SEHNR and CDR2 FQNEAQ (reference sequence). This CDR3 is CASSFGPEETQYF. The CDR3 coding sequence is TGTGCCAGCAGCTTTGGGCCAGAAGAGACCCAGTACTTC.

This clone was observed once. The chain recombines TRBV19 with TRBJ1-4; D unclear. The CDR3 has 17 amino acids. The V end lost 3 bases, the J end lost 0 bases, and 14 bases lay between the germline ends. Per the germline V gene, CDR1 is LNHDA and CDR2 is SQIVND (reference sequence). The CDR3 DNA is TGTGCCAGTAGTATGTATGTCGCGTTCTCAACTAATGAAAAACTGTTTTTT. Its translation is CASSMYVAFSTNEKLFF.

This clone showed up just once. The gene calls are TRBV29-1 and TRBJ2-3, with 7 bases fitting TRBD2. Germline CDR1 and CDR2: SQVTM and ANQGSEA. The CDR3 is 13 amino acids. V lost 7 bases to trimming and J lost 1 base; unmatched junction nucleotides: 5. CDR3 DNA: TGCAGCGCCAGACTAGCTGGCACAGATACGCAGTATTTT. As protein: CSARLAGTDTQYF.

The chain combines TRBV3-1 (or the pseudogene TRBV3-2) with TRBJ2-3, with unresolved D. Germline lookup yields CDR1 LGHDT and CDR2 YNNKEL (reference sequence). Trimming took off 1 base at V and 5 bases at J, with 1 base between the two ends. The length of the CDR3 is 11 residues. CDR3 residues: CASSQGDTQYF. The CDR3 DNA reads TGTGCCAGCAGCCAAGGAGATACGCAGTATTTT.

This clone was detected only once. V is TRBV6-5 and J is TRBJ2-5; 8 positions agree with TRBD1. V lost 0 bases to trimming and J lost 4 bases; unmatched junction nucleotides: 7. This CDR3 has 16 residues. Per germline, CDR1 MNHEY and CDR2 SVGAGI. In DNA, the CDR3 is TGTGCCAGCAGTTACTCAGGATCCCAGGGGGCAGAGACCCAGTACTTC. Its translation is CASSYSGSQGAETQYF.

J is TRBJ1-1 and V is TRBV11-2; D gene uncertain. The CDR3 totals 12 residues. V dropped 2 bases and J dropped 3 bases, with 4 bases sitting between them. CDR1 is SGHAT, CDR2 FQNNGV, per germline. The CDR3 DNA reads TGTGCCAGCAGCTTAATATACACTGAAGCTTTCTTT. It specifies CASSLIYTEAFF.

The chain uses TRBV11-1 and TRBJ2-5; 7 bases line up with TRBD1. This CDR3 has 14 amino acids. Germline CDR1 and CDR2: SGHAT and FQDESV (reference sequence). V was clipped by 5 bases and J by 5 bases; unmatched bases: 8. CDR3 coding DNA: TGTGCCAGCAGCATAAGAGGGGGCGATGAGACCCAGTACTTC. This codes for CASSIRGGDETQYF.

This sequence joins TRBV10-2 and TRBJ1-1, with 8 bases fitting TRBD1. In germline, CDR1 is WSHSY, CDR2 SAAADI. The CDR3 has 15 residues. V dropped 7 bases and J dropped 0; count of bases not matched to a gene: 7. The CDR3 DNA follows: TGCGCCAGCAATGACAGGGGACTAATGAACACTGAAGCTTTCTTT. It yields the protein CASNDRGLMNTEAFF.

The chain employs TRBV25-1 and TRBJ2-3, with TRBD2 matching 7 bases. Germline CDR1 and CDR2: MGHDK and SYGVNS. After removal of 2 bases from V and 6 bases from J, the junction contained 5 bases not matched to a gene. The CDR3 length is 14 residues. The CDR3 DNA follows: TGTGCCAGCAGTGAAGCGGGAGCTGTGGATACGCAGTATTTT. This gives the protein CASSEAGAVDTQYF.